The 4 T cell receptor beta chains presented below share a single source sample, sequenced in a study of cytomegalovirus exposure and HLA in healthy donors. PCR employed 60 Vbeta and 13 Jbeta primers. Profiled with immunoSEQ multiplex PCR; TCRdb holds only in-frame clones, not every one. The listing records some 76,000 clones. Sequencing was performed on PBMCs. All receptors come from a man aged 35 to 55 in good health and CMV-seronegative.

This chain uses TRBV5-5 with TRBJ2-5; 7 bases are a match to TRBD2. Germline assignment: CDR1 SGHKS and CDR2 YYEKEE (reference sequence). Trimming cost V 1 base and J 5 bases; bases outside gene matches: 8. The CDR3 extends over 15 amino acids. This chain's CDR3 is CASSLWGGSMETQYF. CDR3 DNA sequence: TGTGCCAGCAGCTTGTGGGGGGGTTCAATGGAGACCCAGTACTTC. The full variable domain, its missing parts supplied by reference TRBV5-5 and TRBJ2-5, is DAGVTQSPTHLIKTRGQQVTLRCSPISGHKSVSWYQQVLGQGPQFIFQYYEKEERGRGNFPDRFSARQFPNYSSELNVNALLLGDSALYLCASSLWGGSMETQYFGPGTRLLVL.

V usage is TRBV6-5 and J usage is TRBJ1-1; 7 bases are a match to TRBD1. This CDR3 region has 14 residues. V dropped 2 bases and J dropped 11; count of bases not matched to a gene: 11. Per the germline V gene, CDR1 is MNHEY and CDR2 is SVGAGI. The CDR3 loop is CASSYRQGGVDAFF. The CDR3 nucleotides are TGTGCCAGCAGTTACCGACAGGGTGGGGTAGACGCTTTCTTT.

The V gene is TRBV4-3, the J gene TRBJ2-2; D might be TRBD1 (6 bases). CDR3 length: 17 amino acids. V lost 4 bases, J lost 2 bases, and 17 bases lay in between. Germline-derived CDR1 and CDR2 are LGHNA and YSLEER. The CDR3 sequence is CASSPRQAVANTGELFF. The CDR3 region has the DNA TGCGCCAGCAGCCCGAGACAGGCTGTTGCCAACACCGGGGAGCTGTTTTTT.

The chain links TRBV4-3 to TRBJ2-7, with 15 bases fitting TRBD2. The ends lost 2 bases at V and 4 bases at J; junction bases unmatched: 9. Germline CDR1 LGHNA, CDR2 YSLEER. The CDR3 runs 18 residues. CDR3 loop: CASSQSGGGLAGGYEQYF. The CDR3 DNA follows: TGCGCCAGCAGCCAAAGTGGGGGGGGACTAGCGGGAGGTTACGAGCAGTACTTC.